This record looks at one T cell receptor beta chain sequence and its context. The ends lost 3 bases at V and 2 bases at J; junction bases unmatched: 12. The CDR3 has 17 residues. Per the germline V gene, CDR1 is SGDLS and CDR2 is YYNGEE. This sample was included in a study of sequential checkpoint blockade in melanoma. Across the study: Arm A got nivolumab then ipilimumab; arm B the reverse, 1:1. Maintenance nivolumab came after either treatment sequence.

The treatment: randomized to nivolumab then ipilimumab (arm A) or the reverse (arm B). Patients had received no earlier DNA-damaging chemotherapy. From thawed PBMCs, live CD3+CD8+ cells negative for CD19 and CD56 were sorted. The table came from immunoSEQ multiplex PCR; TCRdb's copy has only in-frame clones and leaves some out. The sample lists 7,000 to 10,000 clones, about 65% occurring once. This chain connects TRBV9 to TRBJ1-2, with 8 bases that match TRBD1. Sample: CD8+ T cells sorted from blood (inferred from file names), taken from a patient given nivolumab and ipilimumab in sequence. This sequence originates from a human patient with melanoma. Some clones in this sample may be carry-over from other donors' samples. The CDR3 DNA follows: TGTGCCAGCAGCGCCCAACAACGGAGGACAGGGAACTATGGCTACACCTTC. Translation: CASSAQQRRTGNYGYTF. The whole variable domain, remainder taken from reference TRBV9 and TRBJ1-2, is DSGVTQTPKHLITATGQRVTLRCSPRSGDLSVYWYQQSLDQGLQFLIQYYNGEERAKGNILERFSAQQFPDLHSELNLSSLELGDSALYFCASSAQQRRTGNYGYTFGSGTRLTVV.